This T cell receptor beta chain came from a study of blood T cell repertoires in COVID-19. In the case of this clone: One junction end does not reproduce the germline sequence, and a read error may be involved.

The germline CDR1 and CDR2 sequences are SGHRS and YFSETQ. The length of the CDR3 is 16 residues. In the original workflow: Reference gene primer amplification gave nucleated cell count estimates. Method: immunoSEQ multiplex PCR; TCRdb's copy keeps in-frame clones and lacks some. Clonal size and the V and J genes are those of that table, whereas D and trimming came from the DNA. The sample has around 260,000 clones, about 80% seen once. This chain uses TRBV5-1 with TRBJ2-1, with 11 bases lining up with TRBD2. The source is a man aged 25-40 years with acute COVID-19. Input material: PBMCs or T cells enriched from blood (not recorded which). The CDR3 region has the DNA TGTGCCAGCAGCCTCAGTGGGACTAGCGGTTACAATGAGCAGTTCTTC. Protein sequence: CASSLSGTSGYNEQFF. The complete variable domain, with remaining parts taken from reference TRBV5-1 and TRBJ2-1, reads KAGVTQTPRYLIKTRGQQVTLSCSPISGHRSVSWYQQTPGQGLQFLFEYFSETQRNKGNFPGRFSGRQFSNSRSEMNVSTLELGDSALYLCASSLSGTSGYNEQFFGPGTRLTVL.